This T cell receptor beta chain emerged from a study of identical twins. TCRdb recomputed calls from the 5' RACE reads with MiXCR, one row per CDR3 protein. Of some 790,000 distinct CDR3 sequences in the sample, 15% to 20% were seen once. Germline values: CDR1 MNHEY, CDR2 SVGEGT. Germline trimming cut 5 bases from V and 3 bases from J; bases unmatched to any gene: 5. This CDR3 region has 15 residues. Another study also made use of these data, one on T cells expressing NK-cell markers.

The sample was PBMCs. This chain connects TRBV6-2 or TRBV6-3 to TRBJ2-1; 9 bases are a match to TRBD1. The sequence was obtained from a woman aged 18-29 years in good health. The CDR3 protein is CASSQGQGFYNEQFF. Here the CDR3 DNA reads TGTGCCAGCAGTCAGGGACAGGGATTCTACAATGAGCAGTTCTTC.